This T cell receptor beta chain stems from a study of blood T cell repertoires in COVID-19. Clones were read by immunoSEQ multiplex PCR, and TCRdb kept only the in-frame ones, dropping some. Among about 240,000 clones listed, approximately 78% were seen once. V lost 3 bases, J lost 2 bases, and 4 bases stayed unmatched. Germline V CDR1 and CDR2: LGHDT, YNNKEL (reference sequence). This CDR3 region has 15 residues. The sample was peripheral blood. The chain is built from TRBV3-1 (or the pseudogene TRBV3-2) and TRBJ2-7; 10 bases map to TRBD1. The receptor's source is an older woman with active or convalescent COVID-19. This chain's CDR3 is CASSHTGTGAYEQYF. DNA of the CDR3: TGTGCCAGCAGCCATACCGGGACAGGGGCCTACGAGCAGTACTTC.